Below are 26 T cell receptor beta chains sequenced from a single sample in a study of T cell responses to AZD1222 COVID-19 vaccine (dated by TCRdb to the early 2020s). This specimen's time point label, per the study, means: baseline before first vaccination. The library was made by the immunoSEQ multiplex PCR assay. TCRdb took this table from immuneACCESS and kept in-frame rearrangements with V and J called. Such tables lack part of the clones; where checked against another copy, unresolved V genes explain under half of the gap, and the rest is unexplained. Present in this sample are 80,000 to 100,000 clones, 80% to 90% of which were seen just once. The ten largest clones add up to 7.5% of the sample. Material: peripheral blood, obtained on day 0 of AZD1222 vaccination. Source of these receptors: an adult in good health.

The V gene is TRBV28, the J gene TRBJ2-2; 13 positions match TRBD2. This CDR3 comprises 13 residues. The junction had 2 bases not matched to a gene; V was cut back by 8 bases and J by 8 bases. Germline V gene data show CDR1 as MDHEN and CDR2 as SYDVKM. In nucleotides, the CDR3 is TGTGCCAGCCAGGGACTAGCGGGGGGGGAGCTGTTTTTT. It translates to CASQGLAGGELFF.

This clone was detected only once. The CDR3 sequence is CASKGVDGGSGNTIYF. The DNA for the CDR3 is TGTGCCAGTAAAGGAGTGGACGGAGGCTCTGGAAACACCATATATTTT. J is TRBJ1-3 and V is TRBV19, with D unresolved. The V gene's germline CDR1 is LNHDA and CDR2 SQIVND (reference sequence). The length of the CDR3 is 16 residues. V lost 7 bases and J 0 bases, leaving 16 bases between the germline ends.

The CDR3 bases are TGTGCCAGCAGTGAATCCAGGGGAAACTATGGCTACACCTTC. Amino acids: CASSESRGNYGYTF. The chain has TRBV2 and TRBJ1-2, with D perhaps matching TRBD1 (6 bases). The V gene's germline CDR1 is SNHLY and CDR2 FYNNEI. The CDR3 sequence is 14 residues long. V was shortened by 2 bases and J by 2 bases, with 9 bases between the two germline ends. The entire variable domain, with the rest obtained from reference TRBV2 and TRBJ1-2, is as follows: EPEVTQTPSHQVTQMGQEVILRCVPISNHLYFYWYRQILGQKVEFLVSFYNNEISEKSEIFDDQFSVERPDGSNFTLKIRSTKLEDSAMYFCASSESRGNYGYTFGSGTRLTVV.

V usage is TRBV19 and J usage is TRBJ1-1; tentatively, D is TRBD1 (5 bases). CDR1 and CDR2 from the germline V gene are LNHDA and SQIVND (reference sequence). This CDR3 region has 14 residues. Between the trimmed V and J ends, which lost 8 bases and 0 bases, there was a span of 13 bases. The CDR3 is CASGVQVMNTEAFF. The CDR3 nucleotides read TGTGCCAGTGGGGTACAGGTGATGAACACTGAAGCTTTCTTT.

This rearrangement joins TRBV6-2 or TRBV6-3 to TRBJ1-5; 7 nucleotides line up with TRBD1. CDR3 length: 17 residues. Per germline, CDR1 MNHEY and CDR2 SVGEGT. Trimming removed 2 bases from V and 0 bases from J; junction bases left unmatched: 7. The CDR3 region has the DNA TGTGCCAGCAGTTACACCGCAGGGGGTTATAGCAATCAGCCCCAGCATTTT. This sequence encodes CASSYTAGGYSNQPQHF.

The V gene is TRBV5-4, the J gene TRBJ2-1; 11 nucleotides match TRBD2. J gave up 2 bases and V 4 bases, and 8 bases lay outside the gene matches. The V gene's germline CDR1 is SGHNT and CDR2 YYREEE (reference sequence). The CDR3 has 17 residues. The CDR3 coding sequence is TGTGCCAGCAGCCCAAGGGGGGGACTAGCGGCCTACAATGAGCAGTTCTTC. Its protein is CASSPRGGLAAYNEQFF.

J is TRBJ1-5 and V is TRBV10-3; D ambiguous. The CDR3 totals 12 residues. Trimming cost V 4 bases and J 6 bases, with 7 bases left between them. The germline V gene encodes CDR1 ENHRY and CDR2 SYGVKD. CDR3: CAISALGQPQHF. CDR3 nucleotides: TGTGCCATCAGTGCTCTGGGTCAGCCCCAGCATTTT.

The chain is built from TRBV3-1 (or the pseudogene TRBV3-2) and TRBJ2-7; perhaps TRBD2 as D (6 bases). The germline CDR1 and CDR2 sequences are LGHDT and YNNKEL (reference sequence). The length of the CDR3 is 11 residues. Trimming removed 5 bases at V and 7 bases at J, with 9 bases between. The CDR3 DNA follows: TGTGCCAGCAGCAACCGGGGGGAGCAGTACTTC. It codes for CASSNRGEQYF.

This chain links TRBV20-1 with TRBJ2-7, with a tentative D call TRBD2 (6 bases). Germline-derived CDR1 and CDR2 are DFQATT and SNEGSKA (reference sequence). Trimming pared 6 bases from V and 4 bases from J, leaving 10 bases between. This CDR3 contains 11 residues. CDR3 amino acids: CSARGSYEQYF. CDR3 DNA sequence: TGCAGTGCCCGGGGGTCTTACGAGCAGTACTTC.

V usage is TRBV19 and J usage is TRBJ1-2; D is possibly TRBD1 (6 bases). V gave up 8 bases and J gave up 4 bases, with 14 bases separating them. The CDR3 has 13 amino acids. In germline, CDR1 is LNHDA, CDR2 SQIVND (reference sequence). The DNA of the CDR3 is TGTGCCAGTCAGCTACGAGGGGGCTATGGCTACACCTTC. Protein product: CASQLRGGYGYTF.

This chain uses TRBV9 with TRBJ2-7; D remains unclear. The CDR3 totals 14 residues. The V gene's germline CDR1 is SGDLS and CDR2 YYNGEE. The V and J ends lost 3 bases and 2 bases respectively, with 12 bases between them. In nucleotides, the CDR3 is TGTGCCAGCAGCGATCGACTGGGCGCCTACGAGCAGTACTTC. This sequence encodes CASSDRLGAYEQYF.

This clone has a single count. The chain carries TRBV7-9 and TRBJ1-1, with D tentatively TRBD1 (5 bases). CDR1 is SEHNR, CDR2 FQNEAQ, per germline (reference sequence). The CDR3 runs 14 residues. Deletions cut 1 base from V and 3 bases from J, with 9 bases between. In DNA form, the CDR3 reads TGTGCCAGCAGCTTAGACATCAGGGACACTGAAGCTTTCTTT. This translates into CASSLDIRDTEAFF.

This clone was detected a few times. V usage is TRBV3-1 (or the pseudogene TRBV3-2) and J usage is TRBJ1-4; a weak D match, TRBD1 (6 bases). The V end lost 0 bases, the J end lost 5 bases, and 19 bases lay between the germline ends. The CDR3 is 18 amino acids. Germline V gene sequence: CDR1 LGHDT, CDR2 YNNKEL (reference sequence). In DNA, the CDR3 is TGTGCCAGCAGCCAAGATTCACCTACCGGGGGCTGGAATGAAAAACTGTTTTTT. This gives the protein CASSQDSPTGGWNEKLFF.

V and J are TRBV12-3 or TRBV12-4 and TRBJ2-1; unclear D gene. V was clipped by 1 base and J by 9 bases, with 4 bases between them. This CDR3 has 11 amino acids. The CDR3 loop reads CASSLGAEQFF. The CDR3 DNA reads as TGTGCCAGCAGTTTAGGTGCTGAGCAGTTCTTC.

V is TRBV29-1 and J is TRBJ2-7, with TRBD2 matching over 11 bases. Per the germline V gene, CDR1 is SQVTM and CDR2 is ANQGSEA. This CDR3 is built from 12 residues. Germline trimming cut 7 bases from V and 6 bases from J; bases unmatched to any gene: 5. This CDR3 reads CSAGLAGGEQYF. The CDR3 region has the DNA TGCAGCGCTGGACTAGCGGGCGGCGAGCAGTACTTC.

This chain connects TRBV9 to TRBJ2-2, with a possible D match to TRBD1 (5 bases). Germline V gives CDR1 SGDLS, CDR2 YYNGEE. The CDR3 has 17 residues. Deletions cut 0 bases from V and 10 bases from J, with 22 bases between. DNA of the CDR3: TGTGCCAGCAGCGTAGCCCCGGTGGGGCAGGGCCACTCGGAGCTGTTTTTT. It specifies CASSVAPVGQGHSELFF.

The CDR3 protein is CASSRNRQNYGYTF. The CDR3 nucleotides are TGTGCCAGCAGCAGAAACAGGCAAAATTATGGCTACACCTTC. This chain joins TRBV21-1 and TRBJ1-2; no DNA check was done on the table's D call, TRBD1. TRBV21-1 is deemed a pseudogene. This CDR3 spans 14 amino acids.

This clone was recorded a few times. Here the CDR3 DNA reads TGTGCCAGCAGTCTAAGGGGACAGGGCTACGAGCAGTACTTC. This codes for CASSLRGQGYEQYF. V usage is TRBV28 and J usage is TRBJ2-7; 9 bases align to TRBD1. Per germline, CDR1 MDHEN and CDR2 SYDVKM. The CDR3 covers 14 residues. J gave up 3 bases and V 5 bases, and 5 bases lay outside the gene matches. The whole variable domain, filled in from reference TRBV28 and TRBJ2-7, reads DVKVTQSSRYLVKRTGEKVFLECVQDMDHENMFWYRQDPGLGLRLIYFSYDVKMKEKGDIPEGYSVSREKKERFSLILESASTNQTSMYLCASSLRGQGYEQYFGPGTRLTVT.

The chain is built from TRBV3-1 (or the pseudogene TRBV3-2) and TRBJ2-7, with unresolved D. Germline V gives CDR1 LGHDT, CDR2 YNNKEL (reference sequence). There are 12 residues in the CDR3. V lost 7 bases and J lost 6, with 13 bases in between. CDR3 sequence (DNA): TGTGCCAGCACTAACACGGCCGGCGAGCAGTACTTC. Translated: CASTNTAGEQYF.

This clone has just a few counts. The chain couples TRBV4-2 to TRBJ2-3; 10 bases map to TRBD2. The CDR3 runs 17 residues. Per the germline V gene, CDR1 is LGHNA and CDR2 is YNFKEQ. Germline trimming cut 0 bases from V and 3 bases from J; bases unmatched to any gene: 6. CDR3 sequence reads: CASSQDLASGGTDTQYF. CDR3 bases: TGTGCCAGCAGCCAAGATCTGGCTAGCGGGGGAACAGATACGCAGTATTTT.

The chain is built from TRBV15 and TRBJ1-4; D may be TRBD1 (6 bases). The CDR3 consists of 17 residues. The V end lost 1 base, the J end lost 4 bases, and 16 bases lay between the germline ends. The germline V gene has CDR1 LNHNV and CDR2 YYDKDF (reference sequence). The CDR3 region is CATSRVRGREGNEKLFF. In nucleotides, the CDR3 is TGTGCCACCAGCAGAGTCAGGGGAAGGGAAGGTAATGAAAAACTGTTTTTT.

The chain is built from TRBV4-2 and TRBJ1-1, with no clear D. Germline assignment: CDR1 LGHNA and CDR2 YNFKEQ. This CDR3 is built from 16 residues. V was cut by 0 bases and J by 2 bases, with 13 bases left in between. CDR3 sequence: CASSQEYGRVNTEAFF. Written as DNA, the CDR3 is TGTGCCAGCAGCCAAGAGTATGGCAGAGTCAACACTGAAGCTTTCTTT.

This chain connects TRBV3-1 (or the pseudogene TRBV3-2) to TRBJ2-2; possible D gene TRBD1, 5 bases. Germline V CDR1 and CDR2: LGHDT, YNNKEL (reference sequence). The CDR3 has 15 residues. The V end was cut by 3 bases, the J end by 4 bases, with 12 bases between. The CDR3 loop reads CASSQAGSSTGELFF. Written as DNA, the CDR3 is TGTGCCAGCAGCCAGGCAGGGTCGAGCACCGGGGAGCTGTTTTTT.

The CDR3 DNA reads TGTGCCAGCAGTTCCCAACAGCAAGGGGCGGAAAAACTGTTTTTT. It translates to CASSSQQQGAEKLFF. The chain is built from TRBV28 and TRBJ1-4, with a weak D call TRBD1 (5 bases). Germline assignment: CDR1 MDHEN and CDR2 SYDVKM. The ends were cut back, 4 bases at V and 8 bases at J, with 17 bases in the middle. This CDR3 is 15 amino acids long. Full variable domain (outside the CDR3, taken from reference TRBV28 and TRBJ1-4): DVKVTQSSRYLVKRTGEKVFLECVQDMDHENMFWYRQDPGLGLRLIYFSYDVKMKEKGDIPEGYSVSREKKERFSLILESASTNQTSMYLCASSSQQQGAEKLFFGSGTQLSVL.

This chain links TRBV30 with TRBJ2-1, with D unclear. Looked up from germline, CDR1 is GTSNPN and CDR2 is SVGIG (reference sequence). The germline V and J ends were trimmed by 1 base and 3 bases, with 13 bases remaining between them. This CDR3 contains 15 residues. The CDR3 DNA reads as TGTGCCTGGAGTGATGGGCTACTGAACTACAATGAGCAGTTCTTC. The encoded protein is CAWSDGLLNYNEQFF.

This chain connects TRBV6-5 to TRBJ2-2; D is unclear. The CDR3 is 14 amino acids. The V end lost 2 bases, the J end lost 0 bases, and 4 bases lay between the germline ends. The germline gives CDR1 MNHEY, CDR2 SVGAGI. The CDR3: CASSYRPNTGELFF. The DNA of the CDR3 is TGTGCCAGCAGTTACAGGCCGAACACCGGGGAGCTGTTTTTT.